These T cell receptor beta chains were read from a single sample in a study of CD8 T cells in ankylosing spondylitis. In TCRdb, the 5' RACE reads were re-called with MiXCR into one record per CDR3 protein. The repertoire consists of some 9,700 distinct CDR3 sequences, with around 6% occurring once and the leading ten covering around 40%. Sequencing was performed on blood, either unsorted or a sorted T cell fraction (not recorded which). The receptors shown here come from a female donor with ankylosing spondylitis or in good health (not recorded which). CDR3s include the opening cysteine and the closing phenylalanine or tryptophan. Each record gives: D gene, J gene, V gene, clone size, CDR3 DNA, CDR3 protein. The D gene is left open where the match is weak. Expanded clones are given a class, and other clones once, few, many or no size at all.

-,TRBJ1-1,TRBV9,many,TGTGCCAGCAGCGTAGGGGTCTTGAACACTGAAGCTTTCTTT,CASSVGVLNTEAFF
-,TRBJ2-1,TRBV9,many,TGTGCCAGCAGCGAGGGGACCGGGTACAATGAGCAGTTCTTC,CASSEGTGYNEQFF
TRBD1,TRBJ1-2,TRBV9,medium-sized,TGTGCCAGCAGCGGAGGCGGGACAGGGTCCGGCTACACCTTC,CASSGGGTGSGYTF
-,TRBJ2-5,TRBV9,few,TGTGCCAGCAGCCCGGACCTGGGGGAATTCGCGGAGACCCAGTACTTC,CASSPDLGEFAETQYF
TRBD1,TRBJ1-2,TRBV9,many,TGTGCCAGCCGGGACAGTTACCGAGGCTACACCTTC,CASRDSYRGYTF
TRBD1,TRBJ2-7,TRBV9,many,TGTGCCAGCAGCCCTCGGACAGGCCCCTACGAGCAGTACTTC,CASSPRTGPYEQYF
-,TRBJ1-5,TRBV9,medium-sized,TGTGCCAGCAGCGCTAGCAGTTACAATCAGCCCCAGCATTTT,CASSASSYNQPQHF
TRBD1,TRBJ2-7,TRBV9,many,TGTGCCAGCAGCTCTGGACAGGGGGCTTACGAGCAGTACTTC,CASSSGQGAYEQYF
-,TRBJ2-2,TRBV9,-,TGTGCCAGCAGCGTAGCGTGGGGGACCGGGGAGCTGTTTTTT,CASSVAWGTGELFF
-,TRBJ2-1,TRBV9,many,TGTGCCAGCAGCGTAGCTTACGCCAATGAGCAGTTCTTC,CASSVAYANEQFF
TRBD2,TRBJ2-2,TRBV9,medium-sized,TGTGCCAGCAGCGTAACGACTAGCGGGAAGAACACCGGGGAGCTGTTTTTT,CASSVTTSGKNTGELFF
TRBD2,TRBJ2-7,TRBV9,many,TGTGCCAGCAGCCCGAGCGGGAGGCCCTCCTACGAGCAGTACTTC,CASSPSGRPSYEQYF
-,TRBJ2-6,TRBV9,many,TGTGCCAGCAGCGACACCAGGTTATCTGTGGCCAACGTCCTGACTTTC,CASSDTRLSVANVLTF
TRBD2,TRBJ2-3,TRBV9,many,TGTGCCAGCAGCGGCGGGGGGGCCTCAGATACGCAGTATTTT,CASSGGGASDTQYF
TRBD1,TRBJ2-7,TRBV9,many,TGTGCCAGCAGCCCAGGGACAGAGGGTTACGAGCAGTACTTC,CASSPGTEGYEQYF